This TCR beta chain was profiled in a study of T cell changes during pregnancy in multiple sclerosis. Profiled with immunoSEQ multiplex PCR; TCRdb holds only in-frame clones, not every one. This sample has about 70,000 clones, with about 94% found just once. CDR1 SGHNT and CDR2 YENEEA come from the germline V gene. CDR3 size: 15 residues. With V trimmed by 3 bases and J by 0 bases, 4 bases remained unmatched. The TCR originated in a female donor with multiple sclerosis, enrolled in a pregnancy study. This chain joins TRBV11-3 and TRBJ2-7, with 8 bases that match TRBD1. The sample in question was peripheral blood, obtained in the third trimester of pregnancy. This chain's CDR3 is CASSLGTGDSYEQYF. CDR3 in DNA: TGTGCCAGCAGCTTGGGGACAGGAGACTCCTACGAGCAGTACTTC.